The 11 T cell receptor beta chains given below trace back to one sample, sequenced in a study of cytomegalovirus exposure and HLA in healthy donors. The PCR used 60 Vbeta and 13 Jbeta primers. Sequenced by immunoSEQ multiplex PCR; TCRdb stores in-frame clones only, minus some. Among roughly 180,000 clones listed, 80% were seen once. The sample comprised PBMCs. Receptors were obtained from a woman aged 45-59 years in good health and CMV-seropositive.

The rearrangement joins TRBV29-1 to TRBJ1-5; D is unclear. This CDR3 comprises 13 residues. Trimming left V 6 bases short and J 3 bases short, with 12 bases between. Germline loops: CDR1 SQVTM, CDR2 ANQGSEA. This CDR3 is CSVLDGFNQPQHF. The DNA for the CDR3 is TGCAGCGTCCTCGACGGGTTCAATCAGCCCCAGCATTTT. Combining the CDR3 with reference TRBV29-1 and TRBJ1-5 gives the whole variable domain SAVISQKPSRDICQRGTSLTIQCQVDSQVTMMFWYRQQPGQSLTLIATANQGSEATYESGFVIDKFPISRPNLTFSTLTVSNMSPEDSSIYLCSVLDGFNQPQHFGDGTRLSIL.

The rearrangement uses TRBV9 and TRBJ2-5; TRBD2 aligns across 9 bases. The CDR3 consists of 15 residues. Germline CDR1 is SGDLS and CDR2 is YYNGEE. V shed 4 bases, J shed 5 bases, and the junction held 9 bases outside the gene matches. CDR3 sequence (DNA): TGTGCCAGCAGCTCAAGGCGGGGGGGCTTTGAGACCCAGTACTTC. It encodes CASSSRRGGFETQYF.

The gene calls are TRBV9 and TRBJ1-2; the D gene is possibly TRBD1 (5 bases). In germline, CDR1 is SGDLS, CDR2 YYNGEE. The length of the CDR3 is 16 residues. Deletions cut 2 bases from V and 3 bases from J, with 17 bases between. CDR3 region: CASSVAGGGRDYGYTF. CDR3 bases: TGTGCCAGCAGCGTCGCGGGGGGAGGGAGAGACTATGGCTACACCTTC.

This sequence joins TRBV4-1 and TRBJ2-7; 10 bases map to TRBD1. CDR3 size: 14 residues. Trimming cost V 5 bases and J 3 bases; bases outside gene matches: 4. Germline V gives CDR1 MGHRA, CDR2 YSYEKL. CDR3 loop: CASSARDRGYEQYF. In nucleotides, the CDR3 is TGCGCCAGCAGCGCCCGGGACAGGGGCTACGAGCAGTACTTC.

The V gene is TRBV5-1, the J gene TRBJ1-3, with D possibly being TRBD1 (5 bases). V lost 0 bases and J lost 9, with 25 bases in between. CDR1 and CDR2 from the germline V gene are SGHRS and YFSETQ. This CDR3 is built from 18 residues. CDR3 in amino acids: CASSLAAGSGGPQGTIYF. CDR3 sequence (DNA): TGCGCCAGCAGCTTGGCCGCGGGTAGCGGGGGTCCCCAAGGCACCATATATTTT. The full variable domain, in which reference TRBV5-1 and TRBJ1-3 provide the parts outside the CDR3, is KAGVTQTPRYLIKTRGQQVTLSCSPISGHRSVSWYQQTPGQGLQFLFEYFSETQRNKGNFPGRFSGRQFSNSRSEMNVSTLELGDSALYLCASSLAAGSGGPQGTIYFGEGSWLTVV.

The V gene is TRBV28, the J gene TRBJ2-1, with a possible D match to TRBD2 (6 bases). This CDR3 spans 12 amino acids. V was pared by 7 bases and J by 7 bases, with 11 bases between. The germline V gene has CDR1 MDHEN and CDR2 SYDVKM. In DNA form, the CDR3 reads TGTGCCAGCAAAACGGGAGTAAATGAGCAGTTCTTC. Its translation: CASKTGVNEQFF.

The chain has TRBV2 and TRBJ2-3; D gene unclear. Germline V gene data show CDR1 as SNHLY and CDR2 as FYNNEI. Trimming stripped 5 bases from V and 2 bases from J, with 5 bases between. There are 12 residues in the CDR3. CDR3 DNA: TGTGCCAGCAGTAGACTCACAGATACGCAGTATTTT. Its protein product is CASSRLTDTQYF.

This chain connects TRBV9 to TRBJ1-6; D may be TRBD1 (5 bases). V dropped 1 base and J dropped 8 bases, with 13 bases sitting between them. This CDR3 has 15 amino acids. Germline-derived CDR1 and CDR2 are SGDLS and YYNGEE. CDR3 coding DNA: TGTGCCAGCAGCGTACAGGGCCTAGGGGATTCACCCCTCCACTTT. This gives the protein CASSVQGLGDSPLHF.

This clone was detected only a few times. V usage is TRBV7-3 and J usage is TRBJ2-1; possibly TRBD1 for D (5 bases). Per germline, CDR1 SGHTA and CDR2 FQGTGA. The CDR3 loop spans 14 amino acids. V was clipped by 2 bases and J by 5 bases, with 10 bases between them. The CDR3 region is CASSLSQGNNEQFF. The CDR3 nucleotides are TGTGCCAGCAGCTTATCTCAGGGAAACAATGAGCAGTTCTTC.

The table lists this clone with a few counts. The chain has TRBV4-3 and TRBJ2-1; 8 bases map to TRBD1. Germline V gene data show CDR1 as LGHNA and CDR2 as YSLEER. The trim removed 2 bases at V and 6 bases at J, leaving 6 bases unmatched. The CDR3 is made up of 15 amino acids. The CDR3, as DNA: TGCGCCAGCAGCCAACAGACAGGGGTCGGCAATGAGCAGTTCTTC. It yields the protein CASSQQTGVGNEQFF.

The CDR3 DNA follows: TGTGCCAGCAGCACACCGACAGCCGCCTACGAGCAGTACTTC. Translated, it gives CASSTPTAAYEQYF. V gene TRBV7-2 combines with J gene TRBJ2-7, with D maybe TRBD1 (5 bases). CDR1 and CDR2 from the germline V gene are SGHTA and FQGNSA. The CDR3 covers 14 residues. V was shortened by 5 bases and J by 2 bases, with 13 bases between the two germline ends.